This T cell receptor beta chain is from a study of blood T cell repertoires in COVID-19. This table comes from immunoSEQ multiplex PCR, and its TCRdb copy is limited to in-frame clones, with some not included. The sample lists some 200,000 clones, 88% occurring once. Trimming took 5 bases from V and 15 from J, leaving 14 bases between them. The CDR3 is 11 residues long. Germline V gene data show CDR1 as MDHEN and CDR2 as SYDVKM. The sequence was obtained from a man between 18 and 29 years old with active or convalescent COVID-19. V usage is TRBV28 and J usage is TRBJ1-5; no clear D gene. The sequenced sample consisted of peripheral blood. In DNA form, the CDR3 reads TGTGCCAGCAGTACACAGTTGCGGGGGCATTTT. This translates into CASSTQLRGHF.